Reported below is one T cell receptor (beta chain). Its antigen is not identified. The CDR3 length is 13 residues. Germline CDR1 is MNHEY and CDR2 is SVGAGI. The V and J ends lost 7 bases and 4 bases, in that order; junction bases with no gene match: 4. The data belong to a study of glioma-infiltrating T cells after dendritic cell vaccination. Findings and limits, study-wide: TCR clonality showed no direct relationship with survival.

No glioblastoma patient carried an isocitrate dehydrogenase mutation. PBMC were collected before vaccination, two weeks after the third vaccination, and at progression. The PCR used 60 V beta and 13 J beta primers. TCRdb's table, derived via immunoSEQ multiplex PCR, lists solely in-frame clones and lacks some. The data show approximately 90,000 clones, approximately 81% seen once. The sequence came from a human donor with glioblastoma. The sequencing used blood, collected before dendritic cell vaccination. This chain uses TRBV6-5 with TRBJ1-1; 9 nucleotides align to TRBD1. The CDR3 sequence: CASTRGQGTEAFF. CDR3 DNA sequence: TGTGCCAGCACTAGGGGACAGGGCACTGAAGCTTTCTTT.